The clone carrying this TCR beta chain was detected once. Germline V gives CDR1 MNHNY, CDR2 SVGAGI (reference sequence). This CDR3 has 14 residues. V dropped 6 bases and J dropped 4; count of bases not matched to a gene: 7. In the original workflow: Estimation of nucleated cell counts relied on the amplification of reference gene primers. Measured with immunoSEQ multiplex PCR; TCRdb has only the in-frame clones, and not every one. V and J calls and clone size are copied from that table; D and trimming were computed from the DNA. Here the sample spans about 150,000 clones, around 86% being singletons. This sample stems from a study of blood T cell repertoires in COVID-19. Study-wide context: Samples taken during acute and convalescent COVID-19 were collected in the United States, Italy and Spain. The analysed material was cDNA or gDNA that came from T cells, B-cell-depleted T cells, or PBMCs.

The TCR was taken from a woman aged 60-75 years with active or convalescent COVID-19. V and J are TRBV6-6 and TRBJ2-5, with 8 bases that match TRBD2. Sequenced material: peripheral blood. DNA of the CDR3: TGTGCCAGCAGGACCGGGAGGGCCGGAGAGACCCAGTACTTC. Translation: CASRTGRAGETQYF.